A selection of T cell receptor beta chains follows, all from one sample in a study of CD4 T cells in relation to SARS-CoV-2 and coronaviruses. These TCRs' antigens remain unknown. Generated by immunoSEQ multiplex PCR, the TCRdb table keeps only in-frame clones and is missing some. This sample yields roughly 24,000 clones, of which around 82% are seen a single time; approximately 15% belongs to the top ten. Sequencing was performed on CD4+ T cells from PBMCs, cultured in vitro. The receptor set was obtained from a human donor in good health. CDR3s include the opening cysteine and the closing phenylalanine or tryptophan. Each record gives: V gene, clone size, D gene, J gene, CDR3 DNA, CDR3 protein. The D gene is left open where the match is weak. Clone size is not always given. Where it is, it says once, few, many or a class for expanded clones.

TRBV2	.	.	TRBJ1-2	TGTGCCAGCAGGCCTAGACAGACCTATGGCTACACCTTC	CASRPRQTYGYTF
TRBV5-5	.	TRBD1	TRBJ1-2	TGTGCCAGCAGCGGGGGGACAGCCTACTATGGCTACACCTTC	CASSGGTAYYGYTF
TRBV4-2	.	.	TRBJ2-2	TGTGCCAGCAGCCAAGTCACCGCGGGATCGGGTCCCGGGGAGCTGTTTTTT	CASSQVTAGSGPGELFF
TRBV4-1	.	.	TRBJ2-7	TGCGCCAGCAGTCGTGACCAAGATATCGCGGTTTCATACGAGCAGTACTTC	CASSRDQDIAVSYEQYF
TRBV6-5	.	.	TRBJ1-2	TGTGCCAGCAGCCGCACCGGGACAACGCTAGACTACACCTTC	CASSRTGTTLDYTF
TRBV2	.	TRBD1	TRBJ1-6	TGTGCCAGCAGTGTTGCAGGGGGGGCGGGAGATTCACCCCTCCACTTT	CASSVAGGAGDSPLHF
TRBV7-3	.	.	TRBJ1-1	TGTGCCAGCAGCTTAGGCCGAGGGCGGGCTGAAGCTTTCTTT	CASSLGRGRAEAFF
TRBV27	.	TRBD2	TRBJ2-1	TGTGCCAGCAGTCCTGGACTAGCCTACAATGAGCAGTTCTTC	CASSPGLAYNEQFF
TRBV19	.	.	TRBJ1-2	TGTGCCAGTAGGATGCACGGCCCCTATGGCTACACCTTC	CASRMHGPYGYTF
TRBV5-1	once	.	TRBJ2-1	TGCGCCAGCAGCTTAGGAACTAGCCTTCTGAATCCCTCCTACAATGAGCAGTTCTTC	CASSLGTSLLNPSYNEQFF
TRBV7-8	.	.	TRBJ1-6	TGTGCCAGCAGCTTAGAGGGTACAGTGGGTTCACCCCTCCACTTT	CASSLEGTVGSPLHF
TRBV19	.	TRBD2	TRBJ2-7	TGTGCCAGTAGTCGGGAGGTGGCCGTCTACGAGCAGTACTTC	CASSREVAVYEQYF
TRBV29-1	.	TRBD1	TRBJ1-1	TGCAGCGTTGACAGGGGGGCGAACACTGAAGCTTTCTTT	CSVDRGANTEAFF
TRBV12-3/TRBV12-4	.	.	TRBJ1-6	TGTGCCAGCAGTTTCGGGTATAATTCACCCCTCCACTTT	CASSFGYNSPLHF
TRBV29-1	.	.	TRBJ2-7	TGCAGCGTTGAAGTCTCGGACGTTGACTACGAGCAGTACTTC	CSVEVSDVDYEQYF
TRBV27	.	TRBD1	TRBJ1-1	TGTGCCAGCAGTTTATCGCCAGGGGGAAACACTGAAGCTTTCTTT	CASSLSPGGNTEAFF
TRBV27	.	TRBD2	TRBJ2-3	TGTGCCAGCAGTTTCGGGCGGGGACTAGCTAGCACAGATACGCAGTATTTT	CASSFGRGLASTDTQYF
TRBV5-8	.	.	TRBJ1-4	TGTGCCAGCAGCTTGGGAGACACGACTAATGAAAAACTGTTTTTT	CASSLGDTTNEKLFF
TRBV27	few	.	TRBJ1-5	TGTGCCAGCAGTTTATCGACAGTGGGCAATCAGCCCCAGCATTTT	CASSLSTVGNQPQHF
TRBV2	.	.	TRBJ2-3	TGTGCCAGCAGCCTGATTCGCACAGATACGCAGTATTTT	CASSLIRTDTQYF
TRBV30	once	.	TRBJ1-6	TGTGCCTGGAGTGGGGGGCAGTACTCCTATAATTCACCCCTCCACTTT	CAWSGGQYSYNSPLHF
TRBV18	.	TRBD2	TRBJ2-5	TGTGCCAGCTCACCAAACCCTAGCGGGAGGGCCGAAGAGACCCAGTACTTC	CASSPNPSGRAEETQYF
TRBV2	few	TRBD1	TRBJ1-1	TGTGCCAGCAGATCCCGGGACAGGTACACTGAAGCTTTCTTT	CASRSRDRYTEAFF
TRBV24-1	.	TRBD2	TRBJ2-3	TGTGCCACCAGTGGTTCCGGCGACGGGACTCTAGCGGGAGGTTTGGATACGCAGTATTTT	CATSGSGDGTLAGGLDTQYF
TRBV3-1/TRBV3-2	.	TRBD1	TRBJ1-2	TGTGCCAGCAGCCAAGGGACAGGGGGCGGCGGCTACACCTTC	CASSQGTGGGGYTF
TRBV10-3	.	.	TRBJ2-7	TGTGCCATCGCAAAAGAGAGCTCCTACGAGCAGTACTTC	CAIAKESSYEQYF
TRBV27	.	TRBD2	TRBJ2-1	TGTGCCAGCAGTTCCGCTAGCTACGGGAGGACTTACAATGAGCAGTTCTTC	CASSSASYGRTYNEQFF
TRBV11-2	once	.	TRBJ1-2	TGTGCCAGCAGCTTCACGACAGAAACCTATGGCTACACCTTC	CASSFTTETYGYTF
TRBV5-1	.	TRBD2	TRBJ2-1	TGCGCCAGCAGCAGCGGACTAGCGGGAGTCGTTGAGCAGTTCTTC	CASSSGLAGVVEQFF